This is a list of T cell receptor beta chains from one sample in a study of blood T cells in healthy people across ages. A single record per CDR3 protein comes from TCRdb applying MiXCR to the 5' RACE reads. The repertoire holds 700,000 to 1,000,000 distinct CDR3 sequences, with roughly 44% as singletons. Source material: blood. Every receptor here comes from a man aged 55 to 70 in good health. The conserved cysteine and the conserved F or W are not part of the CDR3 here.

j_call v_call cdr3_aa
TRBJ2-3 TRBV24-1 ATSRGTGGADTQY
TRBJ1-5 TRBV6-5 ASSDDVNQPQH
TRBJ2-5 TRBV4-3 ASSQDHLETQY
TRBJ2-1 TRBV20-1 SAREYGRGSYEQF
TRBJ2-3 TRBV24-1 ATSDLGDSSTDTQY
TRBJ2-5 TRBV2 ASSEWGEQY
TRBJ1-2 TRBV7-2 ASRKGGSPNYGYT
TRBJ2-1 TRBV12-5 ASGLVLRGPLNEQF
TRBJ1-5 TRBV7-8 ASSPPPGKSNQPQH
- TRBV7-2 ASSTRQGVTYEQY
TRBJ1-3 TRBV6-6 ASSYLAADGNTIY
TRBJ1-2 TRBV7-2 ASSLPRTGVGANYGYT
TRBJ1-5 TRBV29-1 SVTVGNQPQH
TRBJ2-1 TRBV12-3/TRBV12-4 ASSLGTSGGLGDEQF
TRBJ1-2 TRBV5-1 ASSSHGETDYGYT
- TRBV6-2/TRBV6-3 ASSYAGGPETQY
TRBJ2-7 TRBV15 ATSKLPGQGIDEQY
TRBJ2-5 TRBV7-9 ASSFFQGETQY
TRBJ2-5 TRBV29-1 SVGHHQKTQY
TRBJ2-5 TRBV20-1 SAMGGTWETQY
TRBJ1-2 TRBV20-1 SARARGTVYGYT
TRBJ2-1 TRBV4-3 ASSQELAGYNEQF
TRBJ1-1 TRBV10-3 ATRPSTLNTEAF
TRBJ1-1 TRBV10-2 ASKQDTYNTEAF
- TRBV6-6 ASSYVKTGDYEQY
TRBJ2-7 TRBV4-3 ASSQETGGVYEQY
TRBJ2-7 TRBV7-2 ASSPRGQTYEQY
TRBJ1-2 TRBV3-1 ASSQDRDRAYGYT
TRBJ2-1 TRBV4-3 ASSQEGVGQGIYNEQF
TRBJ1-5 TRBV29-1 SPRQGDQPQH
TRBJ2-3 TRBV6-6 ASTNEPGLAIDTQY
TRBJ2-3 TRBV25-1 ASSPNRGGDTDTQY
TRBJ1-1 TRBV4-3 ASSQDPQVNTEAF
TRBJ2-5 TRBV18 ASRIAGETQY
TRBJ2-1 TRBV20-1 SARDPAGGTYNEQF
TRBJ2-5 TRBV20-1 SARGGRLAGVKETQY
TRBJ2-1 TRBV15 ATSSMRTGGDNEQF
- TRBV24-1 ATSDPTGTNWETQY
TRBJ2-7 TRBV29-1 SVGESGTVTYEQY
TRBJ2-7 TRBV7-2 ASSSDKRPEQY
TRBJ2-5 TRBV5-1 ASSPTGGQQTQY
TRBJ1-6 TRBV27 ASSRMSSYNSPLH
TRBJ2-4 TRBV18 ASSPKFQGSKNIQY
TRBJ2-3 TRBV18 ASSPGAAPDTQY
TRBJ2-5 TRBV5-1 ASSTGSEQY
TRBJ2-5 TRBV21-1 ASKREVQETQY
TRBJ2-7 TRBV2 ASSDRKAYEQY
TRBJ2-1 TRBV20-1 SARPELSNEQF
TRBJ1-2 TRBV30 ALASGVANYGYT
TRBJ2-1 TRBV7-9 ASSLGYGGGGEQF
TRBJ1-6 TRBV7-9 ASSSTGRNSPLH
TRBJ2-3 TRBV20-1 SASHGLAGNSTDTQY
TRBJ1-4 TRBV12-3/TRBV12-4 ASSFLEKLF